A single sample is the source of the 21 T cell receptor beta chains below, sequenced in a study of glioma-infiltrating T cells. The iRepertoire nested amplicon-rescue multiplex PCR amplified TCR alpha and beta CDR3s from RNA. TCRdb itself ran the multiplex PCR reads through MiXCR, one entry per CDR3 protein. The sample shows 150,000 or so distinct CDR3 sequences, roughly two fifths of them seen only once. Sequencing used glioma tissue, nonneoplastic brain tissue, or PBMCs (not recorded which). The receptors shown here come from a human donor with low-grade glioma or glioblastoma, undergoing nonglioma brain surgery, or in good health (not recorded which).

The genes are TRBV24-1 and TRBJ1-2; D gene ambiguous. V was shortened by 7 bases and J by 6 bases, with 14 bases between the two germline ends. Germline CDR1 KGHDR, CDR2 SFDVKD. The CDR3 loop spans 13 amino acids. Written as DNA, the CDR3 is TGTGCCACCAGGGCGAACGAATGGGATGGCTACACCTTC. Protein: CATRANEWDGYTF.

Only a few counts were recorded for this clonotype. The rearrangement joins TRBV7-9 to TRBJ1-6; no clear D gene. V was cut by 1 base and J by 7 bases, with 5 bases left in between. CDR3 length: 13 amino acids. Germline V gene lookup returns CDR1 SEHNR and CDR2 FQNEAQ (reference sequence). CDR3 nucleotide sequence: TGTGCCAGCAGCTTAGACACCAATTCACCCCTCCACTTT. Its protein product is CASSLDTNSPLHF.

The chain recombines TRBV20-1 with TRBJ1-5; 8 bases are shared with TRBD1. This CDR3 has 14 residues. The V segment lost 5 bases and the J segment 6 bases; nucleotides outside the gene matches: 9. Looked up from germline, CDR1 is DFQATT and CDR2 is SNEGSKA (reference sequence). DNA of the CDR3: TGCAGTGCTCGGACAGGGAGGGTGGGTCAGCCCCAGCATTTT. Protein product: CSARTGRVGQPQHF.

The V call is TRBV14, the J call TRBJ1-2; D gene unclear. Trimming left V 4 bases short and J 9 bases short, with 12 bases between. This CDR3 spans 12 amino acids. Germline V gene data show CDR1 as SGHDN and CDR2 as FVKESK. The CDR3 region has the DNA TGTGCCAGCAGCCGAGATAAGTATAGCTACACCTTC. Translation: CASSRDKYSYTF. Complete variable domain (other parts from reference TRBV14 and TRBJ1-2): EAGVTQFPSHSVIEKGQTVTLRCDPISGHDNLYWYRRVMGKEIKFLLHFVKESKQDESGMPNNRFLAERTGGTYSTLKVQPAELEDSGVYFCASSRDKYSYTFGSGTRLTVV.

This rearrangement joins TRBV2 to TRBJ1-5, with D hard to call. CDR1 is SNHLY and CDR2 is FYNNEI in the germline V gene. The CDR3 sequence is 16 residues long. V was pared by 4 bases and J by 5 bases, with 18 bases between. Written as DNA, the CDR3 is TGTGCCAGCAGTGCAAGAATATCGCCACCTTATCAGCCCCAGCATTTT. Protein product: CASSARISPPYQPQHF. Together with reference TRBV2 and TRBJ1-5, the CDR3 gives the full variable domain: EPEVTQTPSHQVTQMGQEVILRCVPISNHLYFYWYRQILGQKVEFLVSFYNNEISEKSEIFDDQFSVERPDGSNFTLKIRSTKLEDSAMYFCASSARISPPYQPQHFGDGTRLSIL.

In the case of this clonotype: The junction differs from germline at one of its ends, possibly a read error. The gene calls are TRBV28 and TRBJ1-6, with D perhaps TRBD1 (5 bases). Germline V CDR1 and CDR2: MDHEN, SYDVKM. The CDR3 sequence is 15 residues long. The CDR3 DNA sequence: TGTGCCAGCGGTTTATCGGGGCAGGCCAATTCACCCCTCCACTTT. Translated: CASGLSGQANSPLHF.

This chain connects TRBV19 to TRBJ1-5, with TRBD1 matching over 7 bases. CDR1 LNHDA and CDR2 SQIVND come from the germline V gene (reference sequence). The CDR3 runs to 15 residues. The ends lost 6 bases at V and 5 bases at J; junction bases unmatched: 10. This CDR3 reads CASREGDSRYQPQHF. The DNA of the CDR3 is TGTGCCAGTAGAGAAGGGGACAGCCGATATCAGCCCCAGCATTTT. The entire variable domain, with the rest obtained from reference TRBV19 and TRBJ1-5, is as follows: DGGITQSPKYLFRKEGQNVTLSCEQNLNHDAMYWYRQDPGQGLRLIYYSQIVNDFQKGDIAEGYSVSREKKESFPLTVTSAQKNPTAFYLCASREGDSRYQPQHFGDGTRLSIL.

Ten or more counts support this clonotype. CDR3: CASSYSFSNPDTQYF. CDR3 bases: TGTGCCAGCAGTTACTCGTTCTCCAACCCAGATACGCAGTATTTT. The chain recombines TRBV6-2 or TRBV6-3 with TRBJ2-3; D not resolved. The CDR3 consists of 15 residues. V was trimmed by 0 bases and J by 4 bases, leaving 11 bases between them. In germline, CDR1 is MNHEY, CDR2 SVGEGT.

This clonotype was detected only a few times. The chain employs TRBV6-1 and TRBJ2-5; D perhaps matches TRBD1 (5 bases). The CDR3 runs 13 residues. From germline, CDR1 is MNHNS and CDR2 SASEGT. Trimming stripped 6 bases from V and 2 bases from J, with 10 bases between. CDR3 coding DNA: TGTGCCAGCAGCCCGGCAGGGCAAGAGACCCAGTACTTC. This gives the protein CASSPAGQETQYF.

This clonotype was observed a handful of times. The gene calls are TRBV6-1 and TRBJ2-3, with D perhaps being TRBD1 or TRBD2 (5 bases each). CDR1 is MNHNS and CDR2 is SASEGT in the germline V gene. This CDR3 contains 15 residues. V dropped 5 bases and J dropped 3 bases, with 15 bases sitting between them. The CDR3 DNA sequence: TGTGCCAGCAGTTGGGGGACGTCAGGGACAGATACGCAGTATTTT. Translated: CASSWGTSGTDTQYF.

The chain has TRBV7-3 and TRBJ2-7; D may be TRBD1 or TRBD2 (5 bases each). The germline gives CDR1 SGHTA, CDR2 FQGTGA. Trimming stripped 1 base from V and 5 bases from J, with 21 bases between. This CDR3 spans 17 amino acids. DNA for the CDR3: TGTGCCAGCAGCTTAAATCCCCCCGGGACCCCGCCCCACGAGCAGTACTTC. Its translation: CASSLNPPGTPPHEQYF.

Only a few counts were recorded for this clonotype. V gene TRBV6-6 combines with J gene TRBJ1-1; D possibly corresponds to TRBD1 (5 bases). This CDR3 is built from 12 residues. V dropped 2 bases and J dropped 9 bases, with 10 bases sitting between them. Germline V gives CDR1 MNHNY, CDR2 SVGAGI (reference sequence). The DNA of the CDR3 is TGTGCCAGCAGTTACGGACCAGGGCAAGCTTTCTTT. Translation: CASSYGPGQAFF.

The chain is built from TRBV5-1 and TRBJ2-3; D call uncertain. Germline lookup yields CDR1 SGHRS and CDR2 YFSETQ. The CDR3 is 14 residues long. With 2 bases removed from V and 2 bases from J, the gap between germline ends came to 9 bases. The CDR3 DNA is TGCGCCAGCAGCTTCTACGGGCCCACAGATACGCAGTATTTT. It encodes CASSFYGPTDTQYF.

This clonotype was seen just once. This chain links TRBV6-4 with TRBJ2-7, with 7 bases that match TRBD1. Germline V gene data show CDR1 as MRHNA and CDR2 as SNTAGT. This CDR3 contains 17 residues. V shed 5 bases and J 0 bases; nucleotides not matched to a gene: 13. DNA for the CDR3: TGTGCCAGCAGTTTCACAGGGGTGTTTGAGGACTCCTACGAGCAGTACTTC. The encoded protein is CASSFTGVFEDSYEQYF.

This clonotype was seen only once. V gene TRBV15 combines with J gene TRBJ1-3; D not resolved. Trimming pared 8 bases from V and 2 bases from J, leaving 10 bases between. This CDR3 is 13 amino acids long. Germline CDR1 and CDR2: LNHNV and YYDKDF (reference sequence). Written as DNA, the CDR3 is TGTGCCACCGGGAGGGAACCTGGAAACACCATATATTTT. This encodes CATGREPGNTIYF.

CDR3 sequence (DNA): TGCAGTGCTCAACTGATAGCGGGGGCCCACACAGATACGCAGTATTTT. Protein sequence: CSAQLIAGAHTDTQYF. The V gene is TRBV20-1, the J gene TRBJ2-3; 9 bases fit TRBD2. The V gene's germline CDR1 is DFQATT and CDR2 SNEGSKA (reference sequence). This CDR3 comprises 16 residues. The V gene end was trimmed by 5 bases and the J gene end by 2 bases; junction bases not matched to a gene: 11.

V is TRBV7-9 and J is TRBJ2-7; no firm D call. CDR3 length: 13 amino acids. V lost 1 base and J 5 bases, leaving 9 bases between the germline ends. Germline CDR1 is SEHNR and CDR2 is FQNEAQ (reference sequence). CDR3 residues: CASSLGWGNEQYF. DNA of the CDR3: TGTGCCAGCAGCTTAGGCTGGGGTAACGAGCAGTACTTC. The entire variable domain, with the rest obtained from reference TRBV7-9 and TRBJ2-7, is as follows: DTGVSQNPRHKITKRGQNVTFRCDPISEHNRLYWYRQTLGQGPEFLTYFQNEAQLEKSRLLSDRFSAERPKGSFSTLEIQRTEQGDSAMYLCASSLGWGNEQYFGPGTRLTVT.

The chain joins TRBV6-6 to TRBJ2-5; possible D gene TRBD2, 7 bases. This CDR3 spans 13 amino acids. Looked up from germline, CDR1 is MNHNY and CDR2 is SVGAGI (reference sequence). Trimming stripped 9 bases from V and 3 bases from J, with 14 bases between. This chain's CDR3 is CASKKGGKETQYF. For the CDR3, the DNA is TGTGCCAGTAAAAAGGGGGGGAAAGAGACCCAGTACTTC.

This rearrangement joins TRBV2 to TRBJ2-7; weak D call: TRBD2 (6 bases). The CDR3 is 15 amino acids. Germline V gene data show CDR1 as SNHLY and CDR2 as FYNNEI. Trimming removed 6 bases from V and 3 bases from J, with 18 bases in between. The CDR3 sequence: CASSTGGTVNYEQYF. CDR3 coding DNA: TGTGCCAGCAGCACCGGAGGGACTGTAAACTACGAGCAGTACTTC.

This clonotype has more than one count but fewer than ten. This sequence joins TRBV20-1 and TRBJ1-3; 9 nucleotides match TRBD1. Looked up from germline, CDR1 is DFQATT and CDR2 is SNEGSKA (reference sequence). The trim removed 4 bases at V and 0 bases at J, leaving 7 bases unmatched. The CDR3 has 16 residues. The CDR3 reads CSATPGTGRSGNTIYF. In nucleotides, the CDR3 is TGCAGTGCTACCCCCGGGACAGGGCGCTCTGGAAACACCATATATTTT.

The CDR3 protein is CSARGTSGNNEQFF. CDR3 DNA: TGCAGTGCTAGAGGGACTAGCGGTAACAATGAGCAGTTCTTC. The chain links TRBV20-1 to TRBJ2-1, with 10 bases identical to TRBD2. The CDR3 has 14 amino acids. The V segment lost 1 base and the J segment 5 bases; nucleotides outside the gene matches: 2. CDR1 and CDR2 (germline): DFQATT, SNEGSKA (reference sequence).